This T cell receptor beta chain was profiled in a study of blood T cells in healthy people across ages. Total RNA was extracted at no less than 6 micrograms per sample. Primers used in a second PCR of roughly 6 to 12 cycles were a sample-barcoded 5' primer and a J-beta primer mix. Sequencing yielded, for each sample, at least 2.5 million paired-end reads carrying CDR3. TCRdb reprocessed the 5' RACE reads via MiXCR and lists one record per CDR3 protein. The table shows about 1.8 million distinct CDR3 sequences, with around 48% occurring only once. This CDR3 contains 14 residues. The J segment lost 6 bases and the V segment lost 2 bases, leaving 6 bases of the junction unmatched. Per the germline V gene, CDR1 is SGDLS and CDR2 is YYNGEE.

The sequence derives from a woman between 40 and 50 years old in good health. The chain uses TRBV9 and TRBJ2-3; 7 bases align to TRBD1. The sample consisted of blood. The CDR3 loop reads CASSVGTAGDTQYF. DNA of the CDR3: TGTGCCAGCAGCGTTGGGACAGCAGGGGATACGCAGTATTTT.